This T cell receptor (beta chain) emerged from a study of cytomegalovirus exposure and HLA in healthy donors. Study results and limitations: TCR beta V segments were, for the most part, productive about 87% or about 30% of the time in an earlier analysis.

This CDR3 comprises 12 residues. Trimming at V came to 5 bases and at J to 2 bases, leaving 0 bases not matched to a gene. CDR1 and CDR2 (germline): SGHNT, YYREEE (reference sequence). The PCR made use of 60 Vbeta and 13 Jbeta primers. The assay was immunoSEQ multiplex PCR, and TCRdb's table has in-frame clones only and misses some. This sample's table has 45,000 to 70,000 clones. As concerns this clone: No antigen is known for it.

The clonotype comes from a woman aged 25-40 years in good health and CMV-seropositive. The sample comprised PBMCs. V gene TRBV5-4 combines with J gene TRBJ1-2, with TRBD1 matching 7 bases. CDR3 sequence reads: CASRGQNYGYTF. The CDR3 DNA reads TGTGCCAGCAGGGGACAGAACTATGGCTACACCTTC.